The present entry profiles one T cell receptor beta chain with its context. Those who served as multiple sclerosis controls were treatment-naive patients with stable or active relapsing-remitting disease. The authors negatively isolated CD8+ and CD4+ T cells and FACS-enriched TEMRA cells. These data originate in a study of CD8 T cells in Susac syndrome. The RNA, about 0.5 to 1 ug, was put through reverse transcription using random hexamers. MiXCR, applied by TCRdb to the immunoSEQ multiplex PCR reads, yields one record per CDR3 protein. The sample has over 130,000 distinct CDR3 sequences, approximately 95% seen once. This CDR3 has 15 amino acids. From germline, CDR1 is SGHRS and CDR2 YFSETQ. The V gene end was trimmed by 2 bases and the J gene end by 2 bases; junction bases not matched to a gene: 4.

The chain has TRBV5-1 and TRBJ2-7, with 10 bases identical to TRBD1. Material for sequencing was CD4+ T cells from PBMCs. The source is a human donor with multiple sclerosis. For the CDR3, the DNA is TGCGCCAGCAGCTTTACGGGACAGGGGCCCTACGAGCAGTACTTC. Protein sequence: CASSFTGQGPYEQYF.